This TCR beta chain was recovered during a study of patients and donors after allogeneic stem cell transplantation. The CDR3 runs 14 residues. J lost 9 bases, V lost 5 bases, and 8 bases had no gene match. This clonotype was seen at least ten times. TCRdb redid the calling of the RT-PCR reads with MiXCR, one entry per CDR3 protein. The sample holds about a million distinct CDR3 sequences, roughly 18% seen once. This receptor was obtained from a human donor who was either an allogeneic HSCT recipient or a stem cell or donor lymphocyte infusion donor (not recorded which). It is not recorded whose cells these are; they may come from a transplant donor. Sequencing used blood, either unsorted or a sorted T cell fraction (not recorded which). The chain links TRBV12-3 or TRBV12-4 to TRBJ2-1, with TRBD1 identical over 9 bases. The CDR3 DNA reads TGTGCCAGCAGTCCCTGGGACAGGGTGAGTGAGCAGTTCTTC. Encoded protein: CASSPWDRVSEQFF.